What follows describes a single T cell receptor (beta chain). The data were taken from a study of blood T cell repertoires in COVID-19. Membership in each cohort depended on participant-reported clinical history. Per the study methods: Cell counts per sample came from amplifying reference gene primers. This table comes from immunoSEQ multiplex PCR, and its TCRdb copy is limited to in-frame clones, with some not included. The DNA was the basis for D and trimming; V, J and clone size are from that table. The repertoire holds approximately 310,000 clones, 85% seen once, with around 1.9% in the top ten. The CDR3 loop spans 14 amino acids. Trimming shortened V by 6 bases and J by 2 bases, and 14 bases separated the two germline ends. Germline V gene lookup returns CDR1 MDHEN and CDR2 SYDVKM.

The sequenced material came from PBMCs or T cells enriched from blood (not recorded which). This chain joins TRBV28 and TRBJ2-7, with D possibly being TRBD2 (5 bases). This receptor was taken from a woman aged 25-40 years who had been exposed to COVID-19. In DNA, the CDR3 is TGTGCCAGCAGCAAGTCAGAGGGTACCTACGAGCAGTACTTC. Residues: CASSKSEGTYEQYF.